The 5 T cell receptor beta chains below were found in one sample sequenced in a study of cytomegalovirus exposure and HLA in healthy donors. The PCR ran on 60 Vbeta and 13 Jbeta primers. Produced via immunoSEQ multiplex PCR; TCRdb's table is partial and in-frame only. The sample includes some 150,000 clones, 81% of them seen just once. Sequences were obtained from PBMCs. Receptors originate from a woman aged 18-29 years in good health and CMV-seropositive.

The count of this clone is one. As DNA, the CDR3 is TGTGCCAGCGGGGACAGGGTGTTCACTGAAGCTTTCTTT. It codes for CASGDRVFTEAFF. This chain joins TRBV2 and TRBJ1-1; 9 bases are a match to TRBD1. V was clipped by 8 bases and J by 4 bases; unmatched bases: 5. CDR3 length: 13 amino acids. CDR1 and CDR2 (germline): SNHLY, FYNNEI.

J is TRBJ2-7 and V is TRBV4-1; TRBD2 aligns across 10 bases. From germline, CDR1 is MGHRA and CDR2 YSYEKL. V shed 9 bases and J 2 bases; nucleotides not matched to a gene: 7. The CDR3 has 14 residues. The CDR3 is CARFLAGEAYEQYF. The CDR3 coding sequence is TGCGCCAGGTTCCTAGCGGGGGAAGCCTACGAGCAGTACTTC.

The rearrangement joins TRBV6-4 to TRBJ2-2; tentatively, D is TRBD1 (6 bases). Germline V CDR1 and CDR2: MRHNA, SNTAGT. Trimming cost V 6 bases and J 0 bases, with 11 bases left between them. The CDR3 is made up of 15 amino acids. CDR3 in DNA: TGTGCCAGCAGACAGGACAGAACGAACACCGGGGAGCTGTTTTTT. It yields the protein CASRQDRTNTGELFF.

The chain recombines TRBV4-2 with TRBJ1-3, with D possibly TRBD1 on 6 matching bases. V shed 1 base and J shed 0 bases, with 13 bases lying between them. Looked up from germline, CDR1 is LGHNA and CDR2 is YNFKEQ. The CDR3 loop spans 17 amino acids. As DNA, the CDR3 is TGTGCCAGCAGCCAAGTGACAGGAGCCCTCTCTGGAAACACCATATATTTT. It encodes CASSQVTGALSGNTIYF.

This chain uses TRBV18 with TRBJ1-2, with D hard to call. This CDR3 spans 14 amino acids. CDR1 is KGHSH, CDR2 LQKENI, per germline. V dropped 1 base and J dropped 1 base, with 7 bases sitting between them. CDR3 residues: CASSPQESNYGYTF. CDR3 bases: TGTGCCAGCTCACCACAGGAGAGTAACTATGGCTACACCTTC.